This T cell receptor (beta chain) was captured by sequencing in a study of blood T cell repertoires in COVID-19. The CDR3 is made up of 15 amino acids. V lost 7 bases, J lost 0 bases, and 3 bases stayed unmatched. Germline CDR1 is LNHDA and CDR2 is SQIVND (reference sequence). Authors' data handling: Amplifying reference gene primers gave estimates of nucleated cell counts. Only in-frame clones appear in the TCRdb table, and some are missing; sequencing was by immunoSEQ multiplex PCR. V, J and clone size are those of that table, while D and trimming were read from the DNA. The sample carries about 98,000 clones, around 90% recorded once.

The sequenced material came from peripheral blood. The J gene is TRBJ2-2, the V gene TRBV19, with TRBD1 identical over 9 bases. The clonotype originates from a man aged 50 or older with active or convalescent COVID-19. CDR3: CASTTGGANTGELFF. The DNA for the CDR3 is TGTGCCAGTACAACAGGGGGCGCGAACACCGGGGAGCTGTTTTTT.